The present T cell receptor (beta chain) was sequenced within a study of blood T cell repertoires in COVID-19. In germline, CDR1 is KGHSH, CDR2 LQKENI. The CDR3 contains 15 residues. The V and J ends lost 2 bases and 4 bases, in that order; junction bases with no gene match: 7. TCRdb's table, derived via immunoSEQ multiplex PCR, lists solely in-frame clones and lacks some. The sample includes around 310,000 clones, 90% of them seen just once. The chain has TRBV18 and TRBJ1-1, with 7 bases that match TRBD1. Specimen: peripheral blood. The sequence derives from a woman aged 40 to 55 with COVID-19, enrolled during active disease. The CDR3 DNA reads TGTGCCAGCTCACCATCGACAGGGAGAGGCACTGAAGCTTTCTTT. Translation gives CASSPSTGRGTEAFF.